Listed below are T cell receptor beta chains from one sample, sequenced in a study of cytomegalovirus exposure and HLA in healthy donors. Generated by immunoSEQ multiplex PCR, the TCRdb table keeps only in-frame clones and is missing some. The repertoire holds approximately 150,000 clones, with 70% to 85% as singletons. What was sequenced was PBMCs. These receptors all stem from a human donor in good health. The CDR3 runs from the conserved cysteine through the conserved F or W. Fields, in order: CDR3 length, clone size, D gene, J gene, V gene, CDR3 DNA, CDR3 protein. The D gene is left open where the match is weak. The size of a clone is reported for some rows only, either as once, few or many, or as a class for expanded clones.

11	-	-	TRBJ2-1	TRBV10-2	TGCGCCAGTTCAGTCTACAATGAGCAGTTCTTC	CASSVYNEQFF
13	-	-	TRBJ1-5	TRBV6-4	TGTGCCAGCATTCGGAGTTTATGTCAGCCCCAGCATTTT	CASIRSLCQPQHF
15	-	-	TRBJ2-1	TRBV5-4	TGTGCCAGCAGCTCCCCGGCGGGCTCCTACAATGAGCAGTTCTTC	CASSSPAGSYNEQFF
15	-	-	TRBJ1-1	TRBV19	TGTGCCAGTAGTATGTCGAGGGGGGGGAACACTGAAGCTTTCTTT	CASSMSRGGNTEAFF
16	-	-	TRBJ1-5	TRBV6-6	TGTGCCAGCAGTTACTCGAGAGCAATTGGCAATCAGCCCCAGCATTTT	CASSYSRAIGNQPQHF
15	-	-	TRBJ1-2	TRBV5-4	TGTGCCAGCAGCCTGACCTCAGGGCCCCGGGATGGCTACACCTTC	CASSLTSGPRDGYTF
14	-	-	TRBJ2-3	TRBV6-6	TGTGCCAGCAGTTCCTACCGACAGTCAGATACGCAGTATTTT	CASSSYRQSDTQYF
15	-	-	TRBJ2-6	TRBV5-1	TGCGCCAGCAGCTTCGAGAGCTCTGGGGCCAACGTCCTGACTTTC	CASSFESSGANVLTF
15	-	-	TRBJ2-7	TRBV10-3	TGTGCCATCAGCGAGATACCGACAGGTGAATACGAGCAGTACTTC	CAISEIPTGEYEQYF
18	-	TRBD1	TRBJ2-3	TRBV7-8	TGTGCCAGCAGCTCGACCCTTTTGGACAGGGGGAGACCAGATACGCAGTATTTT	CASSSTLLDRGRPDTQYF
15	-	-	TRBJ2-1	TRBV4-1	TGCGCCACCGGGGCCCATGGGGGGGCATACAATGAGCAGTTCTTC	CATGAHGGAYNEQFF
17	-	-	TRBJ1-1	TRBV4-1	TGCGCCAGCAGCCAAGATCGCGGGGGTGGCATGAACACTGAAGCTTTCTTT	CASSQDRGGGMNTEAFF
17	-	-	TRBJ1-2	TRBV28	TGTGCCAGCAGCTTACTTTACCGGACATCCTCTAACTATGGCTACACCTTC	CASSLLYRTSSNYGYTF
11	once	-	TRBJ1-2	TRBV30	TGTGCCTGCGGACAGCTCTATGGCTACACCTTC	CACGQLYGYTF
13	-	-	TRBJ2-7	TRBV11-2	TGTGCCAGCAGCTTAGGACAGACTTACGAGCAGTACTTC	CASSLGQTYEQYF
19	once	TRBD2	TRBJ2-4	TRBV27	TGTGCCAGCAGTTTATCCCCGAGTGGCGGGAGCACTACAAAAAACATTCAGTACTTC	CASSLSPSGGSTTKNIQYF
15	-	TRBD1	TRBJ1-1	TRBV27	TGTGCCAGCAGTTCGCCGGGACAGACGAACACTGAAGCTTTCTTT	CASSSPGQTNTEAFF
18	-	TRBD2	TRBJ2-3	TRBV27	TGTGCCAGCAGCATAACCGGGACTAGCGCTTCTTTCACAGATACGCAGTATTTT	CASSITGTSASFTDTQYF
15	-	-	TRBJ1-2	TRBV19	TGTGCCAGTAATGGAGGAGGGTGGGAAAGCTATGGCTACACCTTC	CASNGGGWESYGYTF
17	once	TRBD2	TRBJ2-3	TRBV11-3	TGTGCCAGCAGCTTAGGGGTCCTAGCGGGGGATGCAGATACGCAGTATTTT	CASSLGVLAGDADTQYF
15	-	TRBD1	TRBJ1-1	TRBV27	TGTGCCAGCAGTTTATCGGGCCAGGGGGACACTGAAGCTTTCTTT	CASSLSGQGDTEAFF
17	-	-	TRBJ1-4	TRBV15	TGTGCCACCAGCAGAGGGCCGGGACAAATGAATAATGAAAAACTGTTTTTT	CATSRGPGQMNNEKLFF
16	-	-	TRBJ1-1	TRBV19	TGTGCCAGTAGTCCGTCAGGCCTTACAATGAACACTGAAGCTTTCTTT	CASSPSGLTMNTEAFF
17	-	-	TRBJ2-6	TRBV10-3	TGTGCCATCAGCGGGGGTTCTTTTTTCTCTGGGGCCAACGTCCTGACTTTC	CAISGGSFFSGANVLTF
13	-	-	TRBJ2-1	TRBV19	TGTGCCAGTAGTATGAACACCCACAATGAGCAGTTCTTC	CASSMNTHNEQFF
17	-	TRBD1	TRBJ1-1	TRBV7-2	TGTGCCAGCAGCGGGGACAGGGGCTCCACAATGAACACTGAAGCTTTCTTT	CASSGDRGSTMNTEAFF
15	once	-	TRBJ2-5	TRBV7-3	TGTGCCAGCAGCTTAACTGGACTCGGGCCAGAGACCCAGTACTTC	CASSLTGLGPETQYF
15	once	-	TRBJ2-1	TRBV5-4	TGTGCCAGCAGCTTGGGGGGGGAGCGGTACAATGAGCAGTTCTTC	CASSLGGERYNEQFF
14	-	-	TRBJ1-3	TRBV6-5	TGTGCCAGCAGTTTAAGGGGAACTGGAAACACCATATATTTT	CASSLRGTGNTIYF
14	few	TRBD1	TRBJ1-3	TRBV27	TGTGCCAGCAGACAGGGGGGGTCTGGAAACACCATATATTTT	CASRQGGSGNTIYF
16	-	TRBD2	TRBJ2-3	TRBV7-2	TGTGCCAGCAGCTTAGCGCGGGGAGGGGGCACAGATACGCAGTATTTT	CASSLARGGGTDTQYF
12	-	-	TRBJ2-7	TRBV7-2	TGTGCCAGCAGCCACTACTCCTACGAGCAGTACTTC	CASSHYSYEQYF
11	-	-	TRBJ1-5	TRBV6-1	TGTGCCAGCAGGGCGGGTCAGCCCCAGCATTTT	CASRAGQPQHF
14	-	-	TRBJ1-1	TRBV18	TGTGCCAGCTCACCCGGGACTTCGAACACTGAAGCTTTCTTT	CASSPGTSNTEAFF
17	-	-	TRBJ1-1	TRBV6-1	TGTGCCAGCAGTGAACGGGCAGGGTATAGCTTCGACACTGAAGCTTTCTTT	CASSERAGYSFDTEAFF
15	-	-	TRBJ2-1	TRBV11-1	TGTGCCAGCAGCTTAGCGTACGGGGGCTACAATGAGCAGTTCTTC	CASSLAYGGYNEQFF
14	-	TRBD1	TRBJ1-2	TRBV6-5	TGTGCCAGCAGACTTGCAGGGGGCGGCTATGGCTACACCTTC	CASRLAGGGYGYTF
12	once	-	TRBJ2-7	TRBV13	TGTGCCAGCAGCTTAGTCGTCTACGAGCAGTACTTC	CASSLVVYEQYF
15	-	-	TRBJ1-2	TRBV7-9	TGTGCCAGCAGCGTCGACGGGGAAACTAACTATGGCTACACCTTC	CASSVDGETNYGYTF
14	few	-	TRBJ2-1	TRBV15	TGTGCCACCAGCACCGCGCGGGGAACTAATGAGCAGTTCTTC	CATSTARGTNEQFF
16	-	TRBD2	TRBJ2-5	TRBV18	TGTGCCAGCTCACCGGGACTAGCGCGAGCCCAAGAGACCCAGTACTTC	CASSPGLARAQETQYF
14	-	TRBD1	TRBJ1-4	TRBV6-5	TGTGCCAGCAGCTCTGGACAGGTTAATGAAAAACTGTTTTTT	CASSSGQVNEKLFF
15	-	TRBD2	TRBJ2-2	TRBV19	TGTGCCAGTGAAAGGACTAGCGGTTACACCGGGGAGCTGTTTTTT	CASERTSGYTGELFF
15	few	TRBD1	TRBJ2-7	TRBV13	TGTGCCAGCAGCTTTTCACAGGGGGGAACCTACGAGCAGTACTTC	CASSFSQGGTYEQYF